A selection of T cell receptor beta chains follows, all from one sample in a study of blood T cell repertoires in COVID-19. Produced via immunoSEQ multiplex PCR; TCRdb's table is partial and in-frame only. Of approximately 49,000 clones in the sample, about 81% were seen once. Specimen: peripheral blood. These receptors came from a man aged 50-59 years with acute or convalescent COVID-19. CDR3s include the opening cysteine and the closing phenylalanine or tryptophan. D genes are given only for firm matches. Size values are once, few and many counts, or a class for expanded clones, and some rows have none.

V	D	J	size	CDR3	DNA
TRBV6-5	-	TRBJ1-3	-	CASRGDTGNTIYF	TGTGCCAGCAGAGGGGACACTGGAAACACCATATATTTT
TRBV19	-	TRBJ1-5	-	CASSGQSASNQPQHF	TGTGCCAGTAGTGGGCAGTCCGCTAGCAATCAGCCCCAGCATTTT
TRBV3-1/TRBV3-2	-	TRBJ1-5	few	CASSQGVNSNQPQHF	TGTGCCAGCAGCCAAGGAGTAAATAGCAATCAGCCCCAGCATTTT
TRBV21-1	-	TRBJ1-6	-	CASSKARTKGEGSPLHF	TGTGCCAGCAGCAAAGCTCGGACGAAGGGGGAAGGATCACCCCTCCACTTT
TRBV10-2	TRBD1	TRBJ2-7	-	CASSESPRGQGHEQYF	TGCGCCAGCAGTGAAAGCCCCCGGGGACAGGGTCACGAGCAGTACTTC
TRBV25-1	TRBD1	TRBJ2-2	-	CASSDKKGTAGELFF	TGTGCCAGCAGTGATAAGAAGGGGACAGCCGGGGAGCTGTTTTTT
TRBV2	TRBD2	TRBJ2-7	-	CASYSGRASYEQYF	TGTGCCAGTTATAGCGGGAGGGCGTCCTACGAGCAGTACTTC
TRBV9	-	TRBJ1-2	-	CASSVAPKGNGYTF	TGTGCCAGCAGCGTAGCCCCAAAGGGGAATGGCTACACCTTC
TRBV7-8	-	TRBJ1-3	-	CASSLAYDSSGNTIYF	TGTGCCAGCAGCTTAGCCTACGATAGCTCTGGAAACACCATATATTTT
TRBV20-1	-	TRBJ2-1	-	CSASLHGRRRNEQFF	TGCAGTGCTAGTCTCCACGGAAGGAGGAGGAATGAGCAGTTCTTC
TRBV9	-	TRBJ1-2	-	CASSVVDSPYGYTF	TGTGCCAGCAGCGTAGTGGACAGCCCGTATGGCTACACCTTC
TRBV3-1/TRBV3-2	-	TRBJ1-1	-	CASRTGTEAFF	TGTGCCAGCAGGACGGGCACTGAAGCTTTCTTT
TRBV28	TRBD1	TRBJ1-6	few	CASSSPGGPLDSPLHF	TGTGCCAGCAGTTCGCCAGGGGGCCCGCTTGATTCACCCCTCCACTTT
TRBV21-1	-	TRBJ2-7	-	CASSTPAPRNRENAYEQYF	TGTGCCAGCAGCACTCCGGCCCCTCGAAACAGGGAAAACGCCTACGAGCAGTACTTC
TRBV3-1/TRBV3-2	-	TRBJ2-5	-	CASSQDIETQYF	TGTGCCAGCAGCCAAGATATAGAGACCCAGTACTTC
TRBV23-1	-	TRBJ1-1	-	CASSQTQPGPQGDTEAFF	TGCGCCAGCAGTCAAACCCAACCGGGCCCCCAAGGGGACACTGAAGCTTTCTTT
TRBV6-5	-	TRBJ2-7	-	CASSPGAYEQYF	TGTGCCAGCAGTCCGGGGGCCTACGAGCAGTACTTC
TRBV6-1	TRBD1	TRBJ2-4	-	CASSEDRGNIQYF	TGTGCCAGCAGTGAAGACAGGGGAAACATTCAGTACTTC
TRBV21-1	-	TRBJ2-3	once	CASSKPPGICTDTQYF	TGTGCCAGCAGCAAACCTCCGGGAATCTGCACAGATACGCAGTATTTT
TRBV4-1	TRBD1	TRBJ2-1	-	CASSQGQGRYNEQFF	TGCGCCAGCAGCCAAGGACAGGGACGTTACAATGAGCAGTTCTTC
TRBV6-1	-	TRBJ2-3	-	CASSERGNPSGTDTQYF	TGTGCCAGCAGTGAGCGGGGTAATCCGTCGGGCACAGATACGCAGTATTTT
TRBV11-2	TRBD2	TRBJ2-7	-	CASSQLAGSYEQYF	TGTGCCAGCAGCCAGCTAGCGGGGTCCTACGAGCAGTACTTC
TRBV2	-	TRBJ2-7	few	CASSDDGDEQYF	TGTGCCAGCAGTGACGACGGGGACGAGCAGTACTTC
TRBV2	-	TRBJ1-6	few	CASRPPGVIGSPLHF	TGTGCCAGCAGACCCCCGGGGGTTATTGGTTCACCCCTCCACTTT
TRBV5-4	TRBD1	TRBJ2-1	-	CASNMGTGSIGLGNEQFF	TGTGCCAGCAACATGGGGACAGGCTCGATCGGCCTGGGCAATGAGCAGTTCTTC
TRBV21-1	-	TRBJ1-2	-	CASSKSSRDRVGGYGYTF	TGTGCCAGCAGCAAATCGTCCCGGGACAGGGTTGGGGGGTATGGCTACACCTTC
TRBV11-2	-	TRBJ2-7	once	CASSLDFVEQYF	TGTGCCAGCAGCTTAGATTTCGTCGAGCAGTACTTC
TRBV9	-	TRBJ2-3	-	CASSARTASTDTQYF	TGTGCCAGCAGCGCCCGGACAGCCTCCACAGATACGCAGTATTTT
TRBV4-2	-	TRBJ2-1	-	CASSQEGGGGYEQFF	TGTGCCAGCAGCCAAGAGGGAGGAGGGGGCTATGAGCAGTTCTTC
TRBV19	-	TRBJ2-7	-	CASGNGANAYEQYF	TGTGCCAGTGGGAATGGGGCTAATGCCTACGAGCAGTACTTC
TRBV10-3	TRBD1	TRBJ1-2	-	CAISEGQEVKGYTF	TGTGCCATCAGTGAAGGACAGGAGGTGAAGGGCTACACCTTC
TRBV5-1	TRBD1	TRBJ1-6	few	CASSPRDRVGDNSPLHF	TGCGCCAGCAGCCCGCGGGACAGGGTAGGAGATAATTCACCCCTCCACTTT
TRBV5-6	-	TRBJ1-2	-	CASSPLRGDGYTF	TGTGCCAGCAGCCCCCTTCGGGGGGATGGCTACACCTTC
TRBV6-5	-	TRBJ1-6	-	CASSYGGSNSPLHF	TGTGCCAGCAGTTACGGGGGGAGCAATTCACCCCTCCACTTT
TRBV28	TRBD1	TRBJ1-1	-	CASRPGTGISEAFF	TGTGCCAGCAGGCCCGGGACAGGGATTTCTGAAGCTTTCTTT
TRBV6-9	TRBD1	TRBJ2-6	-	CASSAGGQGSGANVLTF	TGTGCCAGCAGTGCGGGTGGACAGGGCTCCGGGGCCAACGTCCTGACTTTC
TRBV5-1	TRBD1	TRBJ1-1	few	CASSLTGDREAFF	TGCGCCAGCAGCTTGACTGGGGACAGGGAAGCTTTCTTT
TRBV2	-	TRBJ1-5	-	CASRAPGMDQPQHF	TGTGCCAGCCGGGCCCCAGGGATGGATCAGCCCCAGCATTTT
TRBV2	TRBD1	TRBJ2-1	once	CASRTNRGNEQFF	TGTGCCAGCAGGACAAACAGGGGCAATGAGCAGTTCTTC
TRBV2	TRBD2	TRBJ2-5	-	CASSELVAGGQKETQYF	TGTGCCAGCAGTGAACTCGTCGCGGGGGGGCAGAAAGAGACCCAGTACTTC
TRBV5-8	-	TRBJ1-4	-	CASSPRIGGVNEKLFF	TGTGCCAGCAGCCCCAGGATAGGGGGGGTTAATGAAAAACTGTTTTTT
TRBV29-1	-	TRBJ1-1	-	CSVDEQGYTEAFF	TGCAGCGTTGACGAGCAGGGTTACACTGAAGCTTTCTTT
TRBV27	-	TRBJ1-6	-	CASSLTGAHSPLHF	TGTGCCAGCAGTTTAACGGGAGCTCATTCACCCCTCCACTTT
TRBV9	TRBD1	TRBJ1-4	-	CASSASGGTDEKLFF	TGTGCCAGCAGCGCCTCCGGAGGGACAGATGAAAAACTGTTTTTT
TRBV5-6	TRBD1	TRBJ2-3	-	CASSLVGTGAADTQYF	TGTGCCAGCAGCTTGGTAGGGACAGGGGCAGCAGATACGCAGTATTTT
TRBV9	TRBD2	TRBJ2-1	-	CASSVGLAGVNEQFF	TGTGCCAGCAGCGTAGGACTAGCGGGAGTAAATGAGCAGTTCTTC
TRBV21-1	-	TRBJ2-7	few	CASSKGLARTYEQYF	TGTGCCAGCAGCAAGGGCCTAGCTCGGACCTACGAGCAGTACTTC
TRBV5-5	-	TRBJ2-3	-	CASSLALVGTDTQYF	TGTGCCAGCAGCTTGGCGCTAGTGGGCACAGATACGCAGTATTTT
TRBV18	TRBD1	TRBJ2-3	-	CASSLLGQDISTDTQYF	TGTGCCAGCTCACTCCTTGGACAGGACATTAGCACAGATACGCAGTATTTT
TRBV15	-	TRBJ2-3	-	CATSSSSRTDTQYF	TGTGCCACCAGCAGTAGCAGCCGCACAGATACGCAGTATTTT
TRBV28	-	TRBJ1-2	-	CASSLWGVGGYTF	TGTGCCAGCAGTTTATGGGGAGTTGGGGGCTACACCTTC
TRBV5-1	-	TRBJ2-4	once	CASSLDAGSKNIQYF	TGCGCCAGCAGCTTGGACGCAGGGTCCAAAAACATTCAGTACTTC
TRBV7-9	-	TRBJ1-5	-	CASSTTRGSYQPQHF	TGTGCCAGCAGCACGACTCGGGGGAGTTATCAGCCCCAGCATTTT
TRBV2	-	TRBJ1-5	-	CASSRGGGQPQHF	TGTGCCAGCAGCCGGGGCGGGGGCCAGCCCCAGCATTTT
TRBV7-2	-	TRBJ1-2	-	CASSQAGSYGYTF	TGTGCCAGCAGCCAAGCGGGTTCCTATGGCTACACCTTC
TRBV5-5	-	TRBJ2-6	-	CASSLPGFSGANVLTF	TGTGCCAGCAGCTTGCCCGGGTTCTCTGGGGCCAACGTCCTGACTTTC
TRBV21-1	-	TRBJ1-2	-	CASSKERVRDRLHYGYTF	TGTGCCAGCAGCAAAGAACGGGTAAGAGACAGATTACATTATGGCTACACCTTC
TRBV9	-	TRBJ2-1	once	CASTLHPGLNNEQFF	TGTGCCAGCACCTTACACCCGGGGTTGAACAATGAGCAGTTCTTC
TRBV4-2	TRBD2	TRBJ2-5	few	CASSPTTGSSGGVETQYF	TGTGCCAGCAGCCCCACGACGGGAAGCAGCGGGGGCGTGGAGACCCAGTACTTC
TRBV19	TRBD1	TRBJ2-3	-	CASSTRQGAWTDTQYF	TGTGCCAGTAGTACCCGACAGGGGGCCTGGACAGATACGCAGTATTTT